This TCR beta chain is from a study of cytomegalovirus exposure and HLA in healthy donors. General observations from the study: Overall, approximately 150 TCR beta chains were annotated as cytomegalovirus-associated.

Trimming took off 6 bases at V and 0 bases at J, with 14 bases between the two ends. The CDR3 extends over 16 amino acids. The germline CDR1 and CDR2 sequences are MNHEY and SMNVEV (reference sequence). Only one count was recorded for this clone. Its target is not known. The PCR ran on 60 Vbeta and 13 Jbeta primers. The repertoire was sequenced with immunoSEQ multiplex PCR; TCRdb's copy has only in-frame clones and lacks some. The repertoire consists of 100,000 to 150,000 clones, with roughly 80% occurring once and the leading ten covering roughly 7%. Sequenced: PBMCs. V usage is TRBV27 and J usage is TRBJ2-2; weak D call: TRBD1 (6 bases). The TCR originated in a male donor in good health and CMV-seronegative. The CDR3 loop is CASSIQGTANTGELFF. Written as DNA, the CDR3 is TGTGCCAGCAGCATCCAGGGGACGGCGAACACCGGGGAGCTGTTTTTT.